The clone carrying this TCR beta chain came up a few times. Its matching antigen is unknown. This sample was taken from a study of tumor-infiltrating lymphocytes in primary liver carcinoma. On the study more broadly: Resecting the tumor surgically was how the patients' primary liver carcinoma was treated.

Overall study results and limits: Tumor region pairs shared more overlap than did tumor-adjacent and tumor-blood pairs.

Both blood RNA, taken from unsorted whole blood, and germline DNA were extracted. A primer matching the constant region was used to make TCR beta cDNA from around 460 ng of total RNA. Three rounds of nested multiplex PCR with slightly modified ARM-PCR produced TCR beta libraries. Rounds one and two of PCR, each of roughly 11 cycles, were primed with TRBV1-TRBV30 forward primers and a C-beta reverse primer. TCRdb reprocessed the multiplex PCR reads via MiXCR and lists one record per CDR3 protein. The data hold approximately 330,000 distinct CDR3 sequences, with roughly two thirds observed a single time. CDR1 and CDR2 from the germline V gene are MDHEN and SYDVKM. This CDR3 has 16 amino acids. With V trimmed by 3 bases and J by 1 base, 2 bases remained unmatched.

V and J are TRBV28 and TRBJ2-7, with 14 bases fitting TRBD2. Sequencing was performed on peripheral blood. This TCR came from a man aged 35 to 55 with primary liver carcinoma and hepatitis B virus infection. The DNA for the CDR3 is TGTGCCAGCAGTTTGGGACTAGCGGGAGAATCCTACGAGCAGTACTTC. Its translation is CASSLGLAGESYEQYF. The full variable domain, with the rest looked up from reference TRBV28 and TRBJ2-7, is DVKVTQSSRYLVKRTGEKVFLECVQDMDHENMFWYRQDPGLGLRLIYFSYDVKMKEKGDIPEGYSVSREKKERFSLILESASTNQTSMYLCASSLGLAGESYEQYFGPGTRLTVT.